This T cell receptor beta chain appears in the sequencing data of a study of cytomegalovirus exposure and HLA in healthy donors. Both 60 Vbeta primers and 13 Jbeta primers went into the PCR. Sequencing was performed with immunoSEQ multiplex PCR; in TCRdb, only in-frame clones are kept and a portion is missing. The table lists about 140,000 clones, roughly 79% of them singletons. V trimming: 0 bases; J trimming: 5 bases; junction bases outside the gene matches: 7. Germline V CDR1 and CDR2: SGHNT, YYREEE (reference sequence). CDR3 length: 15 amino acids. The receptor's source is a man aged 25-45 years in good health and CMV-seropositive. This chain uses TRBV5-4 with TRBJ1-2; 7 nucleotides agree with TRBD1. The sample consisted of PBMCs. The DNA for the CDR3 is TGTGCCAGCAGCTTGGAGAGGGGGCATAGTTATGGCTACACCTTC. Translation: CASSLERGHSYGYTF.